The sequence of this T cell receptor (beta chain) was determined in a study of T cell clusters in autoimmune cytopenias. In the study overall: A median age of about 60 years and mean of approximately 50 years characterized healthy donor controls.

Each sample's input was roughly 250 ng genomic DNA, 35,000 to 40,000 genome equivalents. This clonotype is labeled medium-sized based on frequency. One tube held mixed TRB-A and TRB-B primer pools for touch-down PCR. Following a re-call of the multiplex PCR reads, TCRdb has one entry per CDR3 protein and lacks DNA. The sample table includes about 11,000 distinct CDR3 sequences. The CDR3 totals 15 residues. The germline V gene encodes CDR1 SQVTM and CDR2 ANQGSEA. The data also belong to a second study, concerning T cell repertoires in aging, cancer and after chemotherapy. Turning to that study: Repeat sampling of healthy donors over several months to years showed clear clonal overlap. Healthy donors lost TCR diversity with age mainly through richness, cancer patients through richness and evenness.

Sequencing was carried out using peripheral blood. The source of this sequence is a human donor in good health. This chain joins TRBV29-1 and TRBJ2-7; no DNA is available, so the TRBD2 call from TCRdb remains unchecked. The CDR3: CSVEDRGLAGYEQYF.